This T cell receptor (beta chain) comes out of a study of resident and recirculating memory T cells in vitiligo. Study-level background: Each patient gave two lesional and two nonlesional epidermal shave biopsies, plus PBMCs. The study's findings and limits: No single dominant TCR clone appeared; lesion clonality varied.

This table comes from immunoSEQ multiplex PCR, and its TCRdb copy is limited to in-frame clones, with some not included. The sample consists of 40,000 to 50,000 clones, roughly 91% of them appearing once. Points on this clone: Its cognate antigen is unknown.

The CDR3 consists of 14 residues. From germline, CDR1 is SNHLY and CDR2 FYNNEI. The V gene lost 10 bases and the J gene lost 4 bases, with 17 bases spanning the gap. No change in lesions over the prior 6 months defined stable disease. Patients had received no treatment within the previous three months. The sequence was obtained from a male donor with vitiligo. The chain is built from TRBV2 and TRBJ1-3; D might be TRBD1 (6 bases). The source material was blood. CDR3 sequence: CANTKRQVGNTIYF. The DNA of the CDR3 is TGTGCCAACACGAAAAGACAGGTGGGAAACACCATATATTTT.